The 23 T cell receptor beta chains reported below all come from one sample, sequenced in a study of shared clonotypes between healthy human individuals. Generated by immunoSEQ multiplex PCR, the TCRdb table keeps only in-frame clones and is missing some. Here the sample spans approximately 640,000 clones, less than 95% being singletons. The sequenced sample was memory CD8+ T cells from PBMCs. Subset here: CD45RO+ cells pooled with CCR7-negative TemRA cells. The receptors here all came from a man aged 18 to 29 in good health. Some clones in this sample may be carry-over from other donors' samples.

V usage is TRBV27 and J usage is TRBJ2-5, with 8 positions matching TRBD2. The CDR3 runs to 15 residues. Trimming at V came to 3 bases and at J to 1 base, leaving 4 bases not matched to a gene. Per germline, CDR1 MNHEY and CDR2 SMNVEV (reference sequence). The CDR3 is CASSFGGRIQETQYF. CDR3 sequence (DNA): TGTGCCAGCAGTTTCGGCGGGAGGATCCAAGAGACCCAGTACTTC.

DNA of the CDR3: TGTGCCAGCAGCTTCGACAGGGGGGGGACCTACGAGCAGTACTTC. Its protein product is CASSFDRGGTYEQYF. The V call is TRBV7-8, the J call TRBJ2-7, with 9 bases matching TRBD1. Germline V gives CDR1 SGHVS, CDR2 FQNEAQ. The CDR3 runs to 15 residues. Germline trimming cut 3 bases from V and 2 bases from J; bases unmatched to any gene: 5.

The rearrangement links TRBV7-3 to TRBJ1-2; D might be TRBD1 (5 bases). The length of the CDR3 is 16 residues. Germline assignment: CDR1 SGHTA and CDR2 FQGTGA. Deletions cut 5 bases from V and 6 bases from J, with 22 bases between. The CDR3 sequence is CASSPVGGGEWHGYTF. The CDR3 bases are TGTGCCAGCAGCCCCGTGGGCGGGGGAGAATGGCATGGCTACACCTTC.

The chain couples TRBV6-1 to TRBJ2-1; D may correspond to TRBD1 or TRBD2 (5 bases each). Germline CDR1 and CDR2: MNHNS and SASEGT. This CDR3 comprises 16 residues. The ends were cut back, 4 bases at V and 0 bases at J, with 13 bases in the middle. CDR3 coding DNA: TGTGCCAGCAGTGGTTGGGACCACAGCTCCTACAATGAGCAGTTCTTC. This translates into CASSGWDHSSYNEQFF.

The CDR3 sequence is CASSPRGYGYTF. The CDR3 DNA follows: TGTGCCAGCAGCCCCCGTGGCTATGGCTACACCTTC. The V and J genes are TRBV9 and TRBJ1-2; no clear D. The V end was cut by 4 bases, the J end by 4 bases, with 8 bases between. CDR3 length: 12 amino acids. From germline, CDR1 is SGDLS and CDR2 YYNGEE.

The V call is TRBV7-8, the J call TRBJ1-4; unclear D gene. Trimming shortened V by 5 bases and J by 7 bases, and 20 bases separated the two germline ends. The CDR3 contains 16 residues. Germline V CDR1 and CDR2: SGHVS, FQNEAQ. Written as DNA, the CDR3 is TGTGCCAGCAGCCAATCCCAGGCCGGGTTGGGTGAAAAACTGTTTTTT. This encodes CASSQSQAGLGEKLFF.

The V call is TRBV27, the J call TRBJ2-6; maybe TRBD2 (5 bases). Looked up from germline, CDR1 is MNHEY and CDR2 is SMNVEV (reference sequence). V lost 5 bases, J lost 2 bases, and 16 bases lay in between. The CDR3 is 17 amino acids. CDR3 DNA sequence: TGTGCCAGCAGTCCCACGGGGTTAAGGGCTGGGGCCAACGTCCTGACTTTC. It codes for CASSPTGLRAGANVLTF.

The chain recombines TRBV11-2 with TRBJ2-7; 7 bases agree with TRBD2. The CDR3 runs to 17 residues. Germline CDR1 reads SGHAT; CDR2 reads FQNNGV. The ends lost 2 bases at V and 2 bases at J; junction bases unmatched: 12. The CDR3 DNA is TGTGCCAGCAGCTTAACATGGTCGGGCGGGACTACCTACGAGCAGTACTTC. It yields the protein CASSLTWSGGTTYEQYF. Looking up the rest from reference TRBV11-2 and TRBJ2-7 gives the full variable domain: EAGVAQSPRYKIIEKRQSVAFWCNPISGHATLYWYQQILGQGPKLLIQFQNNGVVDDSQLPKDRFSAERLKGVDSTLKIQPAKLEDSAVYLCASSLTWSGGTTYEQYFGPGTRLTVT.

This clone was counted a single time. The V and J genes are TRBV5-4 and TRBJ2-2; possibly TRBD1 for D (5 bases). The CDR3 has 14 residues. V was clipped by 4 bases and J by 3 bases, with 10 bases between them. Germline V CDR1 and CDR2: SGHNT, YYREEE (reference sequence). CDR3 loop: CASSADTYTGELFF. The CDR3 coding sequence is TGTGCCAGCAGCGCGGACACCTACACCGGGGAGCTGTTTTTT.

The rearrangement joins TRBV27 to TRBJ1-5; no definite D call. V was pared by 3 bases and J by 6 bases, with 12 bases between. The CDR3 length is 14 residues. Per the germline V gene, CDR1 is MNHEY and CDR2 is SMNVEV (reference sequence). The CDR3 protein is CASSFSDPRQPQHF. DNA for the CDR3: TGTGCCAGCAGTTTCTCGGACCCACGTCAGCCCCAGCATTTT.

The chain couples TRBV11-2 to TRBJ2-7; TRBD2 matches at 10 bases. This CDR3 contains 18 residues. Germline values: CDR1 SGHAT, CDR2 FQNNGV. V lost 0 bases to trimming and J lost 1 base; unmatched junction nucleotides: 9. The CDR3, as DNA: TGTGCCAGCAGCTTAGAGAATGCACTAGCGGGACCTTCCTACGAGCAGTACTTC. This sequence encodes CASSLENALAGPSYEQYF.

The gene calls are TRBV5-1 and TRBJ1-1; D uncertain. The CDR3 has 12 residues. Trimming removed 4 bases at V and 7 bases at J, with 11 bases between. The germline CDR1 and CDR2 sequences are SGHRS and YFSETQ. This CDR3 reads CASSPDGFEAFF. CDR3 DNA: TGCGCCAGCAGCCCCGACGGGTTTGAAGCTTTCTTT.

This sequence joins TRBV27 and TRBJ2-1; D gene unclear. The CDR3 consists of 17 residues. Germline-derived CDR1 and CDR2 are MNHEY and SMNVEV (reference sequence). V was trimmed by 3 bases and J by 0 bases, leaving 15 bases between them. The CDR3 DNA reads TGTGCCAGCAGTTTGGTCGGCGGATCGAGCTCCTACAATGAGCAGTTCTTC. Translated, it gives CASSLVGGSSSYNEQFF.

This clone was observed a single time. The chain employs TRBV28 and TRBJ2-2; 8 positions match TRBD2. V lost 6 bases, J lost 7 bases, and 10 bases stayed unmatched. Germline values: CDR1 MDHEN, CDR2 SYDVKM. The CDR3 loop spans 15 amino acids. The CDR3 region is CASRPPGGPNGELFF. In DNA form, the CDR3 reads TGTGCCAGCAGGCCTCCGGGAGGGCCGAACGGGGAGCTGTTTTTT.

The rearrangement links TRBV19 to TRBJ2-4; D remains unclear. This CDR3 has 17 residues. Germline values: CDR1 LNHDA, CDR2 SQIVND (reference sequence). V lost 4 bases, J lost 0 bases, and 16 bases lay in between. CDR3 residues: CASSSLFLFVAKNIQYF. The CDR3 DNA sequence: TGTGCCAGTAGTAGCCTATTTCTATTTGTAGCCAAAAACATTCAGTACTTC.

V usage is TRBV2 and J usage is TRBJ1-2, with 11 bases aligning to TRBD1. The CDR3 length is 16 residues. The germline CDR1 and CDR2 sequences are SNHLY and FYNNEI. V lost 5 bases and J lost 3; bases outside the gene matches: 8. The CDR3 sequence: CASSSDRGRLDYGYTF. Here the CDR3 DNA reads TGTGCCAGCAGTTCGGACAGGGGGCGGCTCGACTATGGCTACACCTTC.

This chain uses TRBV27 with TRBJ2-7; D possibly corresponds to TRBD1 (5 bases). This CDR3 has 14 residues. Germline lookup yields CDR1 MNHEY and CDR2 SMNVEV (reference sequence). V lost 4 bases to trimming and J lost 3 bases, with 13 bases between them. CDR3 coding DNA: TGTGCCAGCAGTTGGTCCAGGGCTATCTACGAGCAGTACTTC. Protein sequence: CASSWSRAIYEQYF.

The chain joins TRBV7-3 to TRBJ2-1, with D hard to call. The CDR3 totals 15 residues. V was shortened by 5 bases and J by 5 bases, with 16 bases between the two germline ends. Germline assignment: CDR1 SGHTA and CDR2 FQGTGA. CDR3 in amino acids: CASSPLEGPDNEQFF. CDR3 DNA: TGTGCCAGCAGCCCGTTGGAAGGTCCGGACAATGAGCAGTTCTTC.

The V gene is TRBV19, the J gene TRBJ2-1; D unclear. V shed 5 bases and J shed 2 bases, with 10 bases lying between them. CDR3 length: 14 amino acids. Germline V gene data show CDR1 as LNHDA and CDR2 as SQIVND (reference sequence). The CDR3 DNA sequence: TGTGCCAGTAGTTTGTCAGAGGCCTACAATGAGCAGTTCTTC. Amino acid sequence: CASSLSEAYNEQFF.

The J gene is TRBJ2-3, the V gene TRBV9; tentative D call: TRBD2 (6 bases). CDR1 is SGDLS and CDR2 is YYNGEE in the germline V gene. The V end lost 1 base, the J end lost 1 base, and 10 bases lay between the germline ends. The CDR3 is 15 residues long. The CDR3: CASSVWRERTDTQYF. The CDR3 nucleotides read TGTGCCAGCAGCGTATGGCGGGAACGCACAGATACGCAGTATTTT.

The chain employs TRBV5-1 and TRBJ2-7; 9 nucleotides align to TRBD2. Germline CDR1 is SGHRS and CDR2 is YFSETQ. With V trimmed by 4 bases and J by 5 bases, 10 bases remained unmatched. The CDR3 has 15 amino acids. In DNA form, the CDR3 reads TGCGCCAGCAGCGGGGTAGCGGGAGTAGTCCACGAGCAGTACTTC. It yields the protein CASSGVAGVVHEQYF.

Many counts were recorded for this clone. The chain carries TRBV10-2 and TRBJ2-5; D is perhaps TRBD2 (5 bases). Trimming took 7 bases from V and 5 from J, leaving 17 bases between them. Per the germline V gene, CDR1 is WSHSY and CDR2 is SAAADI. The CDR3 has 14 residues. Here the CDR3 reads CASIPLLPGETQYF. CDR3 DNA: TGCGCCAGCATTCCCCTCCTTCCGGGGGAGACCCAGTACTTC.

V and J are TRBV6-5 and TRBJ2-1; D is possibly TRBD2 (7 bases). This CDR3 region has 13 residues. The V end was cut by 6 bases, the J end by 5 bases, with 11 bases between. The V gene's germline CDR1 is MNHEY and CDR2 SVGAGI. The CDR3 protein is CASSGGPDNEQFF. CDR3 coding DNA: TGTGCCAGCAGCGGGGGGCCCGACAATGAGCAGTTCTTC.